Each of the 10 T cell receptor beta chains below was sequenced from the same sample in a study of cytomegalovirus exposure and HLA in healthy donors. The PCR had 60 Vbeta and 13 Jbeta primers. Here immunoSEQ multiplex PCR was the method, and the copy in TCRdb shows in-frame clones only, minus some. The sample holds about 200,000 clones, roughly 80% seen once. The sample consisted of PBMCs. These receptors were taken from a woman between 18 and 30 years old in good health and CMV-seronegative.

V usage is TRBV7-2 and J usage is TRBJ1-2; D gene ambiguous. The V end lost 1 base, the J end lost 4 bases, and 7 bases lay between the germline ends. The CDR3 has 13 amino acids. CDR1 is SGHTA and CDR2 is FQGNSA in the germline V gene. In nucleotides, the CDR3 is TGTGCCAGCAGCTTAGAGAGGGCCTATGGCTACACCTTC. This encodes CASSLERAYGYTF.

The chain employs TRBV11-2 and TRBJ2-5; D is unresolved. The V gene's germline CDR1 is SGHAT and CDR2 FQNNGV. V was cut by 4 bases and J by 0 bases, with 15 bases left in between. The CDR3 has 16 residues. CDR3 DNA: TGTGCCAGCAGCTCCCCGAGAGACTTGTACCAAGAGACCCAGTACTTC. This sequence encodes CASSSPRDLYQETQYF.

V and J are TRBV19 and TRBJ1-3; tentatively, D is TRBD1 (6 bases). The CDR3 has 15 amino acids. Looked up from germline, CDR1 is LNHDA and CDR2 is SQIVND (reference sequence). Between the trimmed V and J ends, which lost 1 base and 4 bases, there was a span of 11 bases. The CDR3 DNA is TGTGCCAGTAGTATAGGCGCCGGGACAGGAAACACCATATATTTT. As protein: CASSIGAGTGNTIYF.

This chain connects TRBV27 to TRBJ1-2, with a tentative D call TRBD1 (6 bases). The CDR3 is 15 amino acids. Germline lookup yields CDR1 MNHEY and CDR2 SMNVEV (reference sequence). The V gene lost 3 bases and the J gene lost 7 bases, with 18 bases spanning the gap. CDR3 DNA sequence: TGTGCCAGCAGTTTGGGGGATCCAGGGGCTGGTGGCTACACCTTC. This encodes CASSLGDPGAGGYTF.

This chain joins TRBV6-6 and TRBJ1-5, with 7 positions matching TRBD1. V was clipped by 2 bases and J by 11 bases; unmatched bases: 0. The CDR3 is made up of 11 amino acids. Germline CDR1 reads MNHNY; CDR2 reads SVGAGI (reference sequence). The CDR3 nucleotides are TGTGCCAGCAGTTACGACAGGGCCCAGCATTTT. This sequence encodes CASSYDRAQHF.

The V gene is TRBV28, the J gene TRBJ1-5; tentative D call: TRBD1 (5 bases). CDR1 and CDR2 (germline): MDHEN, SYDVKM. V lost 4 bases and J lost 2, with 21 bases in between. This CDR3 has 18 amino acids. The CDR3 bases are TGTGCCAGCAGTTCACCCCCGGTCGGGGGTAGGGGCAATCAGCCCCAGCATTTT. It codes for CASSSPPVGGRGNQPQHF.

The genes are TRBV28 and TRBJ2-3; D ambiguous. Trimming took 2 bases from V and 1 from J, leaving 7 bases between them. The CDR3 runs 14 residues. The germline gives CDR1 MDHEN, CDR2 SYDVKM. The CDR3 nucleotides read TGTGCCAGCAGTTTAAGGCAGGGCACAGATACGCAGTATTTT. Amino acids: CASSLRQGTDTQYF. Looking up the rest from reference TRBV28 and TRBJ2-3 gives the full variable domain: DVKVTQSSRYLVKRTGEKVFLECVQDMDHENMFWYRQDPGLGLRLIYFSYDVKMKEKGDIPEGYSVSREKKERFSLILESASTNQTSMYLCASSLRQGTDTQYFGPGTRLTVL.

V is TRBV12-5 and J is TRBJ2-5; tentatively, D is TRBD2 (5 bases). Germline V lookup: CDR1 LGHNT, CDR2 FRNRAP. V lost 6 bases and J lost 5, with 16 bases in between. This CDR3 contains 14 residues. CDR3 region: CASGSSRSGETQYF. The CDR3 DNA sequence: TGTGCTAGTGGCTCTTCCAGGTCGGGGGAGACCCAGTACTTC.

As concerns this clone: Other DNA sequences in the sample encode the same CDR3. The genes are TRBV10-1 and TRBJ2-3, with 7 bases that match TRBD1. CDR1 and CDR2 from the germline V gene are WNHNN and SYGVQD (reference sequence). V trimming: 3 bases; J trimming: 14 bases; junction bases outside the gene matches: 8. The CDR3 extends over 12 amino acids. The CDR3 region has the DNA TGCGCCAGCAGTGACCCCGGGACAGCAGCGTATTTT. Amino acid sequence: CASSDPGTAAYF.

The CDR3 coding sequence is TGTGCTAGTGGACAGGGACTACAGGTTGGGGGGCAGTTCTTC. Residues: CASGQGLQVGGQFF. This chain links TRBV12-5 with TRBJ2-1; weak D call: TRBD2 (7 bases). This CDR3 has 14 amino acids. With 6 bases removed from V and 12 bases from J, the gap between germline ends came to 21 bases. Germline CDR1 is LGHNT and CDR2 is FRNRAP.